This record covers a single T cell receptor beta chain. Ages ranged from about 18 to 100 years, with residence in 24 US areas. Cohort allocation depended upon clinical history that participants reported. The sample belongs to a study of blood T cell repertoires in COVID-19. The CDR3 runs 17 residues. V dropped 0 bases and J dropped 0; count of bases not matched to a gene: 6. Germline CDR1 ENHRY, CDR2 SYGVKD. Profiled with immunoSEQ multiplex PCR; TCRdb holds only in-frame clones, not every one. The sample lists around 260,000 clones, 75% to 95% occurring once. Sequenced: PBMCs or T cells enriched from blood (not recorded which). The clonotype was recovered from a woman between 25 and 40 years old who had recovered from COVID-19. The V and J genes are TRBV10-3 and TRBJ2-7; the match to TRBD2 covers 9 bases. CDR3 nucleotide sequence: TGTGCCATCAGTGAGTCTACCGGACTAGCGTCCTCCTACGAGCAGTACTTC. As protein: CAISESTGLASSYEQYF.